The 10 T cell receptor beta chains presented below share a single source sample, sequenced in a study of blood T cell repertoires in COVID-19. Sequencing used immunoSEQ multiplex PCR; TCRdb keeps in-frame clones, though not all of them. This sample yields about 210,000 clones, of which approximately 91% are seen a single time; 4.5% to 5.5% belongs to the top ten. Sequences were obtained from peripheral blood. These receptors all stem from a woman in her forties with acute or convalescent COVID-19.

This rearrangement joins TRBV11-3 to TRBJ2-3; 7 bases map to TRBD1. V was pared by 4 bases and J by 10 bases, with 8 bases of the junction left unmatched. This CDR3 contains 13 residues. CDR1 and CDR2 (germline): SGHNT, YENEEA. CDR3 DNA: TGTGCCAGCAGCTCGCAGACAGGGATGGCGCAGTATTTT. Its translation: CASSSQTGMAQYF.

The CDR3 DNA reads as TGCGCCAGCAGACAGGGGAGCAATCAGCCCCAGCATTTT. It specifies CASRQGSNQPQHF. The chain has TRBV5-1 and TRBJ1-5, with 7 bases aligning to TRBD1. Germline V CDR1 and CDR2: SGHRS, YFSETQ. The CDR3 totals 13 residues. Trimming removed 5 bases from V and 1 base from J; junction bases left unmatched: 0.

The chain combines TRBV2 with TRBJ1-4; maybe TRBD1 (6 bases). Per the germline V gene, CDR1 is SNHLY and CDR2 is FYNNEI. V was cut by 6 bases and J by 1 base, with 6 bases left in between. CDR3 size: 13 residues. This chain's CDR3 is CASSRGTNEKLFF. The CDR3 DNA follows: TGTGCCAGCAGCAGGGGAACTAATGAAAAACTGTTTTTT.

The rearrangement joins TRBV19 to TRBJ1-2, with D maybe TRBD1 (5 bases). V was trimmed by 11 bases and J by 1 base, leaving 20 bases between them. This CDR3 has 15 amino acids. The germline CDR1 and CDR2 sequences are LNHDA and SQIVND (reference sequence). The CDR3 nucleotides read TGTGCCTCCTCAGATGCGGGACGGATTAACTATGGCTACACCTTC. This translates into CASSDAGRINYGYTF. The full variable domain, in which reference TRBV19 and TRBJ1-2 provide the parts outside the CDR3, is DGGITQSPKYLFRKEGQNVTLSCEQNLNHDAMYWYRQDPGQGLRLIYYSQIVNDFQKGDIAEGYSVSREKKESFPLTVTSAQKNPTAFYLCASSDAGRINYGYTFGSGTRLTVV.

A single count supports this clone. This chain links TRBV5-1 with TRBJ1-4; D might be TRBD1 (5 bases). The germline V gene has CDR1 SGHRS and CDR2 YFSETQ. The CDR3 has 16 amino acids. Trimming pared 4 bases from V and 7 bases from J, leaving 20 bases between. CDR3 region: CASSPPGTSSGEKLFF. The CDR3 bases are TGCGCCAGCAGCCCGCCAGGGACTTCTTCGGGTGAAAAACTGTTTTTT.

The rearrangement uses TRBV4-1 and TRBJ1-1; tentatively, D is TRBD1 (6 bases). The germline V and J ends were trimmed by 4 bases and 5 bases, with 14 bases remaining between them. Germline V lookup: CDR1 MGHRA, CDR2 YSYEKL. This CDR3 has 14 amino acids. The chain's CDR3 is CASSPSRGGTEAFF. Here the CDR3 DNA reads TGCGCCAGCAGCCCGTCCAGGGGAGGGACTGAAGCTTTCTTT.

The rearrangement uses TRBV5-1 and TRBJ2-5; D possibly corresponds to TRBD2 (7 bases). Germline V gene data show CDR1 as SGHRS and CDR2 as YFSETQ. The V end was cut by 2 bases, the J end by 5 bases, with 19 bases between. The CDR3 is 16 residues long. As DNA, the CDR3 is TGCGCCAGCAGCTTTGGACGGGGGGCTAAATTGGAGACCCAGTACTTC. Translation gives CASSFGRGAKLETQYF.

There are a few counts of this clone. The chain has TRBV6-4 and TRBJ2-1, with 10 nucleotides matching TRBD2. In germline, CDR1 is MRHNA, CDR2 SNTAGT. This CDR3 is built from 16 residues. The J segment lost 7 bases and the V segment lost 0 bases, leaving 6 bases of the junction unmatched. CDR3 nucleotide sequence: TGTGCCAGCAGTGACTCGAGCGGGGGGGCCTCGAATGAGCAGTTCTTC. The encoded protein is CASSDSSGGASNEQFF.

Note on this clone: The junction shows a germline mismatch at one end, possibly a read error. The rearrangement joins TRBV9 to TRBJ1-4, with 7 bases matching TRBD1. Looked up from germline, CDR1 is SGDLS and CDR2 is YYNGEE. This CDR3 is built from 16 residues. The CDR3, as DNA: TGTGCCAGCAGCGAGGGGGCCTCCGCGAATTATGAAAAGCTGTTTTTT. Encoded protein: CASSEGASANYEKLFF.

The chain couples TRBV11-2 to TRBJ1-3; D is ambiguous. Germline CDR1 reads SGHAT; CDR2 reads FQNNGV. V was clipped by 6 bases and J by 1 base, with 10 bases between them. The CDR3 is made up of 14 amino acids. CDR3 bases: TGTGCCAGCAGTCACTTCAAATCTGGAAACACCATATATTTT. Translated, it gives CASSHFKSGNTIYF.